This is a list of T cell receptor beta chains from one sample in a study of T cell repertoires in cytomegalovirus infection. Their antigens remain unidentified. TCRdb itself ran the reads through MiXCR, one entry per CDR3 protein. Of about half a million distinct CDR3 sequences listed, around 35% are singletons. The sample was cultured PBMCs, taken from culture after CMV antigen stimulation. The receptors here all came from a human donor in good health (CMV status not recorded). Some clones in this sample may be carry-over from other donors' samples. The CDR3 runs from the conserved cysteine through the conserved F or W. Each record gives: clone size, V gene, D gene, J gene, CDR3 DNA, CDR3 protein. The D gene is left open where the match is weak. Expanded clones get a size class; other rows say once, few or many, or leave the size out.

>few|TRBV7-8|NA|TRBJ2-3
TGTGCCAGCAGCTTAGGGGGGAGCTTCGACGATACGCAGTATTTT
CASSLGGSFDDTQYF
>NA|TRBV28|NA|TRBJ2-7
TGTGCCAGCAGTTTCCTCCAGGGAAGCTCCTACGAGCAGTACTTC
CASSFLQGSSYEQYF
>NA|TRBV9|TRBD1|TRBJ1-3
TGTGCCAGCAGTGCAGGGGGCTCCGGAAACACCATATATTTT
CASSAGGSGNTIYF
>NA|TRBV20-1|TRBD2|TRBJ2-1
TGCAGTGCAAGACGACTAGCGGGAGGTCTGGCTACCTACAATGAGCAGTTCTTC
CSARRLAGGLATYNEQFF
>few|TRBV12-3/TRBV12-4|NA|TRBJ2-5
TGTGCCAGCAGTTCGGAGGGCCGGTACCAAGAGACCCAGTACTTC
CASSSEGRYQETQYF
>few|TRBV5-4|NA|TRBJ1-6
TGTGCCAGCAGCGGGGGGACACCCGGCGACAATTCACCCCTCCACTTT
CASSGGTPGDNSPLHF
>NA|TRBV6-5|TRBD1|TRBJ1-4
TGTGCCAGCAGCCGCGGACAGGGACTGTTTTTT
CASSRGQGLFF
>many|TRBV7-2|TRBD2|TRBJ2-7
TGTGCCAGCAGCCCGAATGAACCTAGCGGGTTTTCCTACGAGCAGTACTTC
CASSPNEPSGFSYEQYF
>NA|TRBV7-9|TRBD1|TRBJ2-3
TGTGCCAGCAGCACCCTACCGGGACAGGCGTTCACAGATACGCAGTATTTT
CASSTLPGQAFTDTQYF
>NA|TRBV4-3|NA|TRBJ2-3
TGCGCCAGCAGCCAAGAGAGCAGCACAGATACGCAGTATTTT
CASSQESSTDTQYF
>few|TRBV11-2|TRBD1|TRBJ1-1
TGTGCCAGCAGCTTGAGGGGACAGGGGGCTCTCACTGAAGCTTTCTTT
CASSLRGQGALTEAFF
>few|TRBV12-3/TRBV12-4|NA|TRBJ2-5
TGTGCCAGCAGTTTCGGCCTGACCCAGTACTTC
CASSFGLTQYF
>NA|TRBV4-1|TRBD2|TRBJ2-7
TGCGCCAGCAGCCAGGGCCCGCTAGCGGGAGGATCCGAGCAGTACTTC
CASSQGPLAGGSEQYF
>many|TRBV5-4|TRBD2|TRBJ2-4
TGTGCCAGCAGCTTGAATATAAGAAGCGGGACTCAAAACATTCAGTACTTC
CASSLNIRSGTQNIQYF
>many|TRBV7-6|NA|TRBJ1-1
TGTGCCAGCAGCTTGGACAGAGCGAACACTGAAGCTTTCTTT
CASSLDRANTEAFF
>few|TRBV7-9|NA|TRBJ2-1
TGTGCCAGCAGCGGTAAGAGCGGAGACTCCTACAATGAGCAGTTCTTC
CASSGKSGDSYNEQFF
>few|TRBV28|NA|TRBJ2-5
TGTGCCAGCAGTAAGGGACTCGGGGAGACCCAGTACTTC
CASSKGLGETQYF
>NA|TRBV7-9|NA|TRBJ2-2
TGTGCCAGCAGCCGCCCCGCCGCGCCCGGGGAGCTGTTTTTT
CASSRPAAPGELFF
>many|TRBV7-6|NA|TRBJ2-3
TGTGCCAGCAGCTTATGGCGGACCGGCACAGATACGCAGTATTTT
CASSLWRTGTDTQYF
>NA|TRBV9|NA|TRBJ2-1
TGTGCCAGCAGCGTAGGGAGGGGGACCTACAATGAGCAGTTCTTC
CASSVGRGTYNEQFF
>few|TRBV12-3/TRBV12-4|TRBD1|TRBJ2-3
TGTGCCAGCACTAGAACGGACAGGTTAATTGATACGCAGTATTTT
CASTRTDRLIDTQYF
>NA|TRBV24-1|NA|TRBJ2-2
TGTGCCACCAGTGACACGCGGCTACCAGGGCCCGGGGAGCTGTTTTTT
CATSDTRLPGPGELFF
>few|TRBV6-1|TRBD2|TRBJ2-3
TGTGCCAGCAGTGTAATGACTAGCGGGAGCACAGATACGCAGTATTTT
CASSVMTSGSTDTQYF
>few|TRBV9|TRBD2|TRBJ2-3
TGTGCCAGCAGCGTGGGACTAGCGGGATGGGAGGTGAGGGCAGATACGCAGTATTTT
CASSVGLAGWEVRADTQYF
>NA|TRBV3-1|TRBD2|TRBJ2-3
TGTGCCAGCAGCCACACTAGCGGGTCGAAACTCACAGATACGCAGTATTTT
CASSHTSGSKLTDTQYF
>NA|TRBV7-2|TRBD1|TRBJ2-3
TGTGCCAGCAGCTCTGGGACAGGGCGGTCCGATACGCAGTATTTT
CASSSGTGRSDTQYF
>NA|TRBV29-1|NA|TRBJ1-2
TGCAGCGTCGAGACTCCGCGGTATGGCTACACCTTC
CSVETPRYGYTF
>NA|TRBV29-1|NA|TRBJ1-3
TGCAGCGTTGTACGGGTGGAGGAAGGAAACACCATATATTTT
CSVVRVEEGNTIYF
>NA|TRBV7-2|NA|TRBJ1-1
TGTGCCAGCAGCTTAGTACAGGGACAGAACACTGAAGCTTTCTTT
CASSLVQGQNTEAFF
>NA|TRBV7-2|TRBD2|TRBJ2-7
TGTGCCAGCAGCCCCCAAGGGACTAGCGGCTACGAGCAGTACTTC
CASSPQGTSGYEQYF
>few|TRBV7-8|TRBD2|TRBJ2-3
TGTGCCAGCAGCTTACTAGCGGGGTTCACAGATACGCAGTATTTT
CASSLLAGFTDTQYF
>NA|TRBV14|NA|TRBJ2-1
TGTGCCAGCAGCCGAGATAGGCGGTGGGGAGAGTGGGATGAGCAGTTCTTC
CASSRDRRWGEWDEQFF
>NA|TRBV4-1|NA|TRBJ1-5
TGCGCCAGCAGCCAAGATCTTATTCAGCCCCAGCATTTT
CASSQDLIQPQHF
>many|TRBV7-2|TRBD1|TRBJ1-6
TGTGCCAGCAGCTCCACAGGGGGAGGTTCACCCCTCCACTTT
CASSSTGGGSPLHF
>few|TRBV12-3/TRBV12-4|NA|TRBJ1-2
TGTGCCAGCAGTTTGCAGGGTCCACTCTATGGCTACACCTTC
CASSLQGPLYGYTF
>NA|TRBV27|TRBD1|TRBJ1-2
TGTGCCAGCAGTTCCCCCGCCTCAACAGGGGGCAAGAGCTACACCTTC
CASSSPASTGGKSYTF
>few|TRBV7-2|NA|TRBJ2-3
TGTGCCAGCAGCCGGAGGAATGAAGATACGCAGTATTTT
CASSRRNEDTQYF
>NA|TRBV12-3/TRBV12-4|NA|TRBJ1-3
TGTGCCAGCAGCCCAGGGTACGGAAACACCATATATTTT
CASSPGYGNTIYF
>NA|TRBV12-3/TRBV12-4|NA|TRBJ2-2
TGTGCCAGCAGTTTAGGCGGGACACACACCGGGGAGCTGTTTTTT
CASSLGGTHTGELFF
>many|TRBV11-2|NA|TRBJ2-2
TGTGCCAGCAGCTTAAGTCTAAACACCGGGGAGCTGTTTTTT
CASSLSLNTGELFF